The 20 T cell receptor beta chains below all came from one sample that was sequenced in a study of blood T cell repertoires in COVID-19. The repertoire was sequenced with immunoSEQ multiplex PCR; TCRdb's copy has only in-frame clones and lacks some. The data contain fewer than 250,000 clones, around nine tenths of them seen just once; the ten biggest clones take up around 1.1%. What was sequenced was peripheral blood. The source of these receptors is a man aged 25-45 years with acute or convalescent COVID-19.

This clone was counted once. J is TRBJ2-3 and V is TRBV4-2, with D perhaps matching TRBD1 (6 bases). The V and J ends lost 4 bases and 3 bases respectively, with 11 bases between them. Germline values: CDR1 LGHNA, CDR2 YNFKEQ. The CDR3 is 14 amino acids. The chain's CDR3 is CASSPLTGTDTQYF. CDR3 sequence (DNA): TGTGCCAGCAGCCCTTTGACAGGAACAGATACGCAGTATTTT.

The chain has TRBV11-2 and TRBJ2-2, with D maybe TRBD2 (6 bases). The CDR3 extends over 13 amino acids. Between the trimmed V and J ends, which lost 4 bases and 7 bases, there was a span of 10 bases. Germline CDR1 SGHAT, CDR2 FQNNGV. This chain's CDR3 is CASSSLAGGELFF. CDR3 sequence (DNA): TGTGCCAGCAGCTCACTAGCAGGCGGGGAGCTGTTTTTT.

This chain uses TRBV19 with TRBJ2-5, with 11 bases identical to TRBD2. The CDR3 contains 14 residues. V shed 3 bases, J shed 6 bases, and the junction held 3 bases outside the gene matches. Germline CDR1 and CDR2: LNHDA and SQIVND (reference sequence). CDR3 DNA: TGTGCCAGTAGTATGGGGACTAGCGGAAAGACCCAGTACTTC. Translation gives CASSMGTSGKTQYF.

The rearrangement links TRBV15 to TRBJ2-7; D is perhaps TRBD1 (5 bases). V was trimmed by 3 bases and J by 2 bases, leaving 17 bases between them. Germline lookup yields CDR1 LNHNV and CDR2 YYDKDF (reference sequence). The CDR3 loop spans 16 amino acids. The CDR3 spells CATSSPRLWGPYEQYF. The CDR3 DNA sequence: TGTGCCACCAGCAGTCCACGACTCTGGGGCCCCTACGAGCAGTACTTC.

V usage is TRBV5-1 and J usage is TRBJ1-5; TRBD1 is a possible D gene (5 bases). Germline CDR1 and CDR2: SGHRS and YFSETQ. The CDR3 runs to 13 residues. Deletions cut 4 bases from V and 3 bases from J, with 8 bases between. The CDR3 DNA reads as TGCGCCAGCAGCCTGGACATCAATCAGCCCCAGCATTTT. Translating it yields CASSLDINQPQHF.

The rearrangement links TRBV2 to TRBJ1-5, with 7 bases identical to TRBD1. The length of the CDR3 is 14 residues. The V gene end was trimmed by 5 bases and the J gene end by 4 bases; junction bases not matched to a gene: 5. Looked up from germline, CDR1 is SNHLY and CDR2 is FYNNEI. CDR3 residues: CASSRDRVNQPQHF. The CDR3 bases are TGTGCCAGCAGTCGAGACAGGGTTAATCAGCCCCAGCATTTT.

This clone rates as medium-sized. DNA of the CDR3: TGTGCCAGCAGCCGCATTACGGGACAGTTCGGCTACGAGCAGTACTTC. Protein: CASSRITGQFGYEQYF. The chain is built from TRBV7-9 and TRBJ2-7, with 7 bases fitting TRBD1. Germline V lookup: CDR1 SEHNR, CDR2 FQNEAQ (reference sequence). J gave up 3 bases and V 5 bases, and 13 bases lay outside the gene matches. This CDR3 comprises 16 residues.

The chain combines TRBV7-9 with TRBJ1-4; weak D call: TRBD1 (5 bases). V was trimmed by 4 bases and J by 5 bases, leaving 11 bases between them. CDR3 length equals 14 residues. Germline lookup yields CDR1 SEHNR and CDR2 FQNEAQ (reference sequence). CDR3 residues: CASSWSQGNEKLFF. Written as DNA, the CDR3 is TGTGCCAGCAGCTGGAGTCAGGGAAATGAAAAACTGTTTTTT.

The chain uses TRBV19 and TRBJ2-1; 10 nucleotides line up with TRBD2. The J segment lost 7 bases and the V segment lost 5 bases, leaving 5 bases of the junction unmatched. Germline V lookup: CDR1 LNHDA, CDR2 SQIVND (reference sequence). The CDR3 consists of 14 residues. CDR3 bases: TGTGCCAGTAGTTACCAGCGGGGGGGTAATGAGCAGTTCTTC. Its translation is CASSYQRGGNEQFF.

V usage is TRBV6-6 and J usage is TRBJ1-2, with 7 bases fitting TRBD1. The ends lost 7 bases at V and 6 bases at J; junction bases unmatched: 8. Germline CDR1 is MNHNY and CDR2 is SVGAGI (reference sequence). CDR3 length equals 13 residues. CDR3: CASKSGTGDGYTF. CDR3 DNA sequence: TGTGCCAGCAAGTCCGGAACAGGGGATGGCTACACCTTC.

The chain is built from TRBV4-2 and TRBJ2-5, with 7 bases fitting TRBD2. The CDR3 is made up of 16 amino acids. Germline CDR1 is LGHNA and CDR2 is YNFKEQ. V was clipped by 0 bases and J by 7 bases; unmatched bases: 11. This CDR3 is CASSQDLLAVLGTQYF. The CDR3 region has the DNA TGTGCCAGCAGCCAAGATCTCCTAGCGGTACTAGGGACCCAGTACTTC.

V is TRBV10-2 and J is TRBJ2-7; D is unresolved. This CDR3 region has 11 residues. V shed 5 bases and J shed 5 bases, with 7 bases lying between them. The germline V gene has CDR1 WSHSY and CDR2 SAAADI. In DNA, the CDR3 is TGCGCCAGCAGTCTAAGCGACGAGCAGTACTTC. Translating it yields CASSLSDEQYF.

The chain links TRBV3-1 (or the pseudogene TRBV3-2) to TRBJ2-3, with D possibly TRBD2 on 7 matching bases. Trimming cost V 8 bases and J 1 base, with 13 bases left between them. This CDR3 has 14 residues. CDR1 is LGHDT, CDR2 YNNKEL, per germline (reference sequence). CDR3 nucleotide sequence: TGTGCCAGCCGTACCGGGGGGCGCACAGATACGCAGTATTTT. Its protein product is CASRTGGRTDTQYF.

CDR3 region: CASSLVETGAQPQHF. The CDR3 DNA reads TGCGCCAGCAGCTTGGTGGAGACAGGAGCCCAGCCCCAGCATTTT. V gene TRBV5-1 combines with J gene TRBJ1-5, with D possibly matching TRBD1 (6 bases). The CDR3 covers 15 residues. V was trimmed by 0 bases and J by 7 bases, leaving 14 bases between them. Germline lookup yields CDR1 SGHRS and CDR2 YFSETQ. The complete variable domain, with remaining parts taken from reference TRBV5-1 and TRBJ1-5, reads KAGVTQTPRYLIKTRGQQVTLSCSPISGHRSVSWYQQTPGQGLQFLFEYFSETQRNKGNFPGRFSGRQFSNSRSEMNVSTLELGDSALYLCASSLVETGAQPQHFGDGTRLSIL.

The chain couples TRBV21-1 to TRBJ1-2; TRBD1 is the table's D call and was not checked against the DNA. TRBV21-1 is a pseudogene segment. CDR3 size: 15 residues. CDR3 loop: CASSKTRSPYYGYTF. In DNA form, the CDR3 reads TGTGCCAGCAGCAAAACACGCTCCCCCTACTATGGCTACACCTTC.

J is TRBJ1-2 and V is TRBV6-5; D ambiguous. The CDR3 runs to 14 residues. The germline V gene has CDR1 MNHEY and CDR2 SVGAGI. Trimming shortened V by 6 bases and J by 2 bases, and 13 bases separated the two germline ends. CDR3: CASSSGSSNYGYTF. CDR3 nucleotide sequence: TGTGCCAGCAGCTCCGGGTCTTCGAACTATGGCTACACCTTC.

The gene calls are TRBV9 and TRBJ2-5, with 9 bases that match TRBD2. Germline V CDR1 and CDR2: SGDLS, YYNGEE. Unmatched junction bases numbered 7, after V lost 2 bases and J lost 2 bases. This CDR3 comprises 16 residues. CDR3 coding DNA: TGTGCCAGCAGCGTTTCAGCGGGGGGAAAGCAAGAGACCCAGTACTTC. Its protein is CASSVSAGGKQETQYF.

This clone was observed a few times. The same CDR3 arises from other DNA sequences in this sample as well. The chain is built from TRBV10-2 and TRBJ2-7, with D perhaps TRBD2 (6 bases). Between the trimmed V and J ends, which lost 6 bases and 10 bases, there was a span of 22 bases. The CDR3 sequence is 14 residues long. Germline CDR1 reads WSHSY; CDR2 reads SAAADI. DNA of the CDR3: TGCGCCAGCAGGGGAGCGGGCCCGACTTCAAAACAGTACTTC. Translation: CASRGAGPTSKQYF.

The rearrangement joins TRBV7-3 to TRBJ2-3; the match to TRBD1 covers 8 bases. The CDR3 length is 19 residues. CDR1 is SGHTA and CDR2 is FQGTGA in the germline V gene. After removal of 3 bases from V and 4 bases from J, the junction contained 18 bases not matched to a gene. The CDR3 loop reads CASSFEPRGAGGGADTQYF. As DNA, the CDR3 is TGTGCCAGCAGCTTCGAACCCCGCGGTGCAGGGGGCGGCGCAGATACGCAGTATTTT. Using reference TRBV7-3 and TRBJ2-3 for the parts outside the CDR3, the full variable domain is GAGVSQTPSNKVTEKGKYVELRCDPISGHTALYWYRQSLGQGPEFLIYFQGTGAADDSGLPNDRFFAVRPEGSVSTLKIQRTERGDSAVYLCASSFEPRGAGGGADTQYFGPGTRLTVL.

This chain joins TRBV27 and TRBJ1-4; 7 bases align to TRBD1. Germline V gene sequence: CDR1 MNHEY, CDR2 SMNVEV (reference sequence). This CDR3 spans 15 amino acids. V shed 6 bases and J 2 bases; nucleotides not matched to a gene: 6. DNA of the CDR3: TGTGCCAGCAGAAGACAGGGATCGACTAATGAAAAACTGTTTTTT. It specifies CASRRQGSTNEKLFF.